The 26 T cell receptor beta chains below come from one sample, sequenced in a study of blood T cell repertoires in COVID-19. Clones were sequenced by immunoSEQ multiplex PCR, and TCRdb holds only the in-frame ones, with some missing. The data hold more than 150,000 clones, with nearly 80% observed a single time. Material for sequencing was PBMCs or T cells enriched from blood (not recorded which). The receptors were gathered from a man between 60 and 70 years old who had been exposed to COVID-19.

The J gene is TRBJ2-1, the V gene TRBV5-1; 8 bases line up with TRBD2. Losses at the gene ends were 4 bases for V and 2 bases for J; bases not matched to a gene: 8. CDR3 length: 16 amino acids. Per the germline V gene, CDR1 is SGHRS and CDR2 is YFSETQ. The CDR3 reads CASSEQSSGPYNEQFF. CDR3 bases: TGCGCCAGCAGCGAGCAGTCTAGCGGGCCCTACAATGAGCAGTTCTTC.

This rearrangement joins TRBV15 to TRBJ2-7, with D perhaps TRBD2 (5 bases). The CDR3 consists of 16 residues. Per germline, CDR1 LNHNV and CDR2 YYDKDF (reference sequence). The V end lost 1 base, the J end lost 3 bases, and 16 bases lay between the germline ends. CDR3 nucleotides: TGTGCCACCAGCAGAGGAGGTCGGGGTGGCAACTACGAGCAGTACTTC. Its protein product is CATSRGGRGGNYEQYF.

CDR3 nucleotide sequence: TGTGCCAGCAGCAGACTAGCGGGAGCGTTCCCGCAGTACTTC. Protein sequence: CASSRLAGAFPQYF. The chain carries TRBV7-2 and TRBJ2-7, with 12 bases fitting TRBD2. Germline loops: CDR1 SGHTA, CDR2 FQGNSA. The CDR3 sequence is 14 residues long. J lost 9 bases, V lost 5 bases, and 8 bases had no gene match.

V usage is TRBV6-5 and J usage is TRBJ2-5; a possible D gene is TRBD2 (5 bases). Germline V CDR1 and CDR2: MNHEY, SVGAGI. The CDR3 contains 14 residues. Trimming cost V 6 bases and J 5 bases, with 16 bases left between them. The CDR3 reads CASSPAGRQETQYF. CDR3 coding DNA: TGTGCCAGCAGCCCCGCGGGCAGGCAGGAGACCCAGTACTTC.

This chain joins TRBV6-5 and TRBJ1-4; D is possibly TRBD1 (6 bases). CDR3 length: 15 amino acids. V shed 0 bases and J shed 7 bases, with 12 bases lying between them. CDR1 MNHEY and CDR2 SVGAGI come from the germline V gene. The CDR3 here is CASSYSRGGGEKLFF. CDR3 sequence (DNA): TGTGCCAGCAGTTACTCGAGGGGGGGTGGTGAAAAACTGTTTTTT.

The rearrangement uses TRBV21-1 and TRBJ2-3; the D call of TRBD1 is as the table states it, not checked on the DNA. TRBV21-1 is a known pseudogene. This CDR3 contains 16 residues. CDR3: CASSKEGDRGTDTQYF. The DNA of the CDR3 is TGTGCCAGCAGCAAAGAGGGGGACAGGGGGACAGATACGCAGTATTTT.

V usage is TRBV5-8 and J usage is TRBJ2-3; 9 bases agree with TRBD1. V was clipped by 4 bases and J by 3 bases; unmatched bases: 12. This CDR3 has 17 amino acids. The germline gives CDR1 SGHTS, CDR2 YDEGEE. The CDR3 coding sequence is TGTGCCAGCAGCACCCACCTACAGGGGGCGGGAACAGATACGCAGTATTTT. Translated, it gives CASSTHLQGAGTDTQYF.

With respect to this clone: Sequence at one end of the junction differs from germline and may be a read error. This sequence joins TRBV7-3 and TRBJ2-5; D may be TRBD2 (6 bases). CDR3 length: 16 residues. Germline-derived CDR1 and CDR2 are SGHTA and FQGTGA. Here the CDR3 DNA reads TGTGCCAGCAGTTTAACGCCTAGCGCACCCGGAGAGACCCAGTACTTC. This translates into CASSLTPSAPGETQYF. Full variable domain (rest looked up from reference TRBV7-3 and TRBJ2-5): GAGVSQTPSNKVTEKGKYVELRCDPISGHTALYWYRQSLGQGPEFLIYFQGTGAADDSGLPNDRFFAVRPEGSVSTLKIQRTERGDSAVYLCASSLTPSAPGETQYFGPGTRLLVL.

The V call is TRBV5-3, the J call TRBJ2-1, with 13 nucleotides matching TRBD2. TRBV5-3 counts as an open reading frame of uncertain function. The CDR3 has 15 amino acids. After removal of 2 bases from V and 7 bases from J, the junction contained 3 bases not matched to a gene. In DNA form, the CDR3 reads TGTGCCAGAAGCTTCCCGGGACTAGCGGGAAATGAGCAGTTCTTC. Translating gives CARSFPGLAGNEQFF.

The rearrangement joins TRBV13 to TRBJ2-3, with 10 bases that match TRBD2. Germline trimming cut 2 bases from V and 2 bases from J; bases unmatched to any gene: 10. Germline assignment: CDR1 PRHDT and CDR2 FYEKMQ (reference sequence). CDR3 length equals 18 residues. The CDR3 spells CASSLLPTLAGFTDTQYF. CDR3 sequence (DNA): TGTGCCAGCAGCTTATTGCCAACACTAGCGGGGTTCACAGATACGCAGTATTTT.

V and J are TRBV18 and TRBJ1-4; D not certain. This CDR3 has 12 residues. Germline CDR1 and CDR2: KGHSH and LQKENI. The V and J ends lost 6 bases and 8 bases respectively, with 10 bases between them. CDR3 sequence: CASSLTGEKLFF. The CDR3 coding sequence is TGTGCCAGCTCGTTAACGGGGGAAAAACTGTTTTTT.

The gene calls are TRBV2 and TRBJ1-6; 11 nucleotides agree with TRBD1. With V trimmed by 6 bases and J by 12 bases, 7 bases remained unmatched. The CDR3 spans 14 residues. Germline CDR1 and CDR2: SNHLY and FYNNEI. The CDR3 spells CASRHGTGGGPLHF. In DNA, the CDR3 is TGTGCCAGCAGACATGGGACAGGGGGAGGACCCCTCCACTTT.

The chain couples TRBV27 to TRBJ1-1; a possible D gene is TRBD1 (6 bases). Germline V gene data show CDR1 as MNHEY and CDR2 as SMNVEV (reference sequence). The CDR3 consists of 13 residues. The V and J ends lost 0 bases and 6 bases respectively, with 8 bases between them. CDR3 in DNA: TGTGCCAGCAGTTTATCCAGGGGATCTGAAGCTTTCTTT. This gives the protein CASSLSRGSEAFF.

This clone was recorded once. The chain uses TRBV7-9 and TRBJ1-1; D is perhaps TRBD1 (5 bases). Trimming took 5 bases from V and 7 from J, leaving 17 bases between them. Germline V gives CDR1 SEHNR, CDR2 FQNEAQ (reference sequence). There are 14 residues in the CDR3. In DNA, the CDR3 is TGTGCCAGCAGCGGCTCGGGACGGGGGTTTGAAGCTTTCTTT. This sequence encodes CASSGSGRGFEAFF.

The CDR3 DNA sequence: TGTGCCAGCAGTTTGCCGGGACAGGATCAGCCCCAGCATTTT. This gives the protein CASSLPGQDQPQHF. This sequence joins TRBV5-4 and TRBJ1-5; TRBD1 aligns across 8 bases. V gave up 5 bases and J gave up 5 bases; unmatched junction bases: 6. In germline, CDR1 is SGHNT, CDR2 YYREEE (reference sequence). This CDR3 is built from 14 residues.

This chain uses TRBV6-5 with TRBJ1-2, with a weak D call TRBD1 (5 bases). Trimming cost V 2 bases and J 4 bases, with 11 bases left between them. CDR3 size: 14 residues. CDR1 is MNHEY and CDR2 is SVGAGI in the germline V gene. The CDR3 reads CASSYTERGYGYTF. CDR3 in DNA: TGTGCCAGCAGTTACACCGAAAGGGGCTATGGCTACACCTTC.

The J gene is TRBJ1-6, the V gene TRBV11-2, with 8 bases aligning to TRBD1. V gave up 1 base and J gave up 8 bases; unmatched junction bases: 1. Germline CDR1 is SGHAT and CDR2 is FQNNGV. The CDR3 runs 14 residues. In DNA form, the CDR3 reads TGTGCCAGCAGCTTAGGGACAGGGCATTCACCCCTCCACTTT. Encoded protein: CASSLGTGHSPLHF.

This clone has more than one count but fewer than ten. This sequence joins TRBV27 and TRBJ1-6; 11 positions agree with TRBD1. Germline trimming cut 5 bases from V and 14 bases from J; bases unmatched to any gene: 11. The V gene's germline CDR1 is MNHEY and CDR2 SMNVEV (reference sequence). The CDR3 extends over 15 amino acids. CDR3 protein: CASSPRGTGGLSLHF. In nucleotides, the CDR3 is TGTGCCAGCAGTCCCCGCGGGACAGGGGGTTTGTCCCTCCACTTT.

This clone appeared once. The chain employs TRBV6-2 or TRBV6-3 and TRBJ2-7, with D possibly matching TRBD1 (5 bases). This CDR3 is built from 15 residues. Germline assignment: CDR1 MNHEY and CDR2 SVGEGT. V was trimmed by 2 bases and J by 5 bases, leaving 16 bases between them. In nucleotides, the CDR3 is TGTGCCAGCAGTTACAGGCAGGGCCTTCCGGACGAGCAGTACTTC. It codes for CASSYRQGLPDEQYF.

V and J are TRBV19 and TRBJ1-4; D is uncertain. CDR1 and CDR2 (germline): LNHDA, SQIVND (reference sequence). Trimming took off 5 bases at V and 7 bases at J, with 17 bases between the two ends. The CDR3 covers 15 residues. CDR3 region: CASSEGRPAVEKLFF. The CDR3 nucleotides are TGTGCCAGTAGTGAGGGTCGGCCTGCGGTTGAAAAACTGTTTTTT.

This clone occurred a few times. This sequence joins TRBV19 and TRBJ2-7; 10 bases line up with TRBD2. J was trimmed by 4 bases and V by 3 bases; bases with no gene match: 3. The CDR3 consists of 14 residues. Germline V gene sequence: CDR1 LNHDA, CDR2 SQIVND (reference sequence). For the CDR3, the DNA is TGTGCCAGTAGTATGGATAGCGGGAGGTACGAGCAGTACTTC. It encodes CASSMDSGRYEQYF.

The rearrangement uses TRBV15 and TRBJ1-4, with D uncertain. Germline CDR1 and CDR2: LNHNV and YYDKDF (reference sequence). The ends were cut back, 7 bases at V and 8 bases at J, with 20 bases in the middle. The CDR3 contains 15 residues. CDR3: CATTAFSGIGEKLFF. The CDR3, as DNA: TGTGCCACCACTGCTTTTTCGGGAATAGGGGAAAAACTGTTTTTT.

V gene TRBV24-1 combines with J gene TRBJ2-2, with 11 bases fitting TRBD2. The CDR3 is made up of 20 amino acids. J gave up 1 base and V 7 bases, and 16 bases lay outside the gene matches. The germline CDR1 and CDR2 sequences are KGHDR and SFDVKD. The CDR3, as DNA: TGTGCCACCAGCGTCGTCCCCCAAAATACTAGCGGGAGGAACACCGGGGAGCTGTTTTTT. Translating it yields CATSVVPQNTSGRNTGELFF.

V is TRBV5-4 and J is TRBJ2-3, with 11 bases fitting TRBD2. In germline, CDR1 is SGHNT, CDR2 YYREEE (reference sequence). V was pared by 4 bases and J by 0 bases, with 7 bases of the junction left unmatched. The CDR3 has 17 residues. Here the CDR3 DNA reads TGTGCCAGCAGCCGGGGACTAGCGGAACCGAGCACAGATACGCAGTATTTT. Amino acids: CASSRGLAEPSTDTQYF.

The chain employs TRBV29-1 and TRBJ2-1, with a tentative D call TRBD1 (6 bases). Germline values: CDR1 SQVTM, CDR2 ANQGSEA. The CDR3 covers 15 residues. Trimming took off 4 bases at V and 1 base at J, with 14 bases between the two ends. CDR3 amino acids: CSVAGALPSYNEQFF. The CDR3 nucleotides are TGCAGCGTTGCAGGGGCCCTACCATCCTACAATGAGCAGTTCTTC.

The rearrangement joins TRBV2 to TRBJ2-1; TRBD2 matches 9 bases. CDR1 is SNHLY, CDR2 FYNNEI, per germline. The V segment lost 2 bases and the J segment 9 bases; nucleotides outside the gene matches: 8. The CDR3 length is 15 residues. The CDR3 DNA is TGTGCCAGCAGTGAACTCCTAGCGGGATCGCTTGAGCAGTTCTTC. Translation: CASSELLAGSLEQFF.